This TCR beta chain emerged from a study of cytomegalovirus exposure and HLA in healthy donors. Study conclusions and caveats: 87-base-pair reads could not separate some V segments, including TRBV6-2 and TRBV6-3.

Use of 60 Vbeta and 13 Jbeta primers characterized the PCR. Measured with immunoSEQ multiplex PCR; TCRdb has only the in-frame clones, and not every one. Of more than 95,000 clones in the sample, about 81% were seen once. Comment on this clone: No antigen is known for it.

V dropped 4 bases and J dropped 2; count of bases not matched to a gene: 8. The CDR3 runs 16 residues. Germline loops: CDR1 MNHEY, CDR2 SMNVEV (reference sequence). This clonotype was sampled from a man aged 25 to 40 in good health and CMV-seronegative. Sequencing was performed on PBMCs. This chain links TRBV27 with TRBJ1-1, with 9 bases aligning to TRBD1. As DNA, the CDR3 is TGTGCCAGCAGTTCTCCGACAGGGGGGGGTAACACTGAAGCTTTCTTT. It yields the protein CASSSPTGGGNTEAFF.